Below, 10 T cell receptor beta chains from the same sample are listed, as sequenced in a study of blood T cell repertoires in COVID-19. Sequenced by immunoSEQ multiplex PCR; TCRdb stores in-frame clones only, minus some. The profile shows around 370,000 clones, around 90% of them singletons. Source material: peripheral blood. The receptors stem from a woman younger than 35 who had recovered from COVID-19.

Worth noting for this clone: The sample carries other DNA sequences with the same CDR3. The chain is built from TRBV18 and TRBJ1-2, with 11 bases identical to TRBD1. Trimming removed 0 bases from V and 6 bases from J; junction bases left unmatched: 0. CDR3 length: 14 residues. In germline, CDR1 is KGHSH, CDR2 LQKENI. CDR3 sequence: CASSPPGQGDGYTF. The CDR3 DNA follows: TGTGCCAGCTCACCACCGGGACAGGGGGATGGCTACACCTTC.

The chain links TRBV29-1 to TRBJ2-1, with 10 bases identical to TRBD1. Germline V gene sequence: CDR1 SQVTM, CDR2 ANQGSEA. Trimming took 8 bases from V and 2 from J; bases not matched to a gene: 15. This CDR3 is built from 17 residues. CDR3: CSNVILRTGGTYNEQFF. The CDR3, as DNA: TGCAGCAATGTCATTCTGAGGACAGGGGGGACCTACAATGAGCAGTTCTTC.

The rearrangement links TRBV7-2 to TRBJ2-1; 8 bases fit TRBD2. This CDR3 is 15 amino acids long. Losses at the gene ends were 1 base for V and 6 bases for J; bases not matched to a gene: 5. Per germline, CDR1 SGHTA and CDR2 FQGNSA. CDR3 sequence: CASSLVREGVNEQFF. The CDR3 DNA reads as TGTGCCAGCAGCTTAGTTCGGGAGGGGGTCAATGAGCAGTTCTTC.

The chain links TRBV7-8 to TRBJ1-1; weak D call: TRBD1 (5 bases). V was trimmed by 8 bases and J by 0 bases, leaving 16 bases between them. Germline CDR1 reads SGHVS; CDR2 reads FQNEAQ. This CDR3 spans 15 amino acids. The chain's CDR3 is CASGRGRGMNTEAFF. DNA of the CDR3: TGTGCCAGCGGTCGGGGGAGGGGTATGAACACTGAAGCTTTCTTT.

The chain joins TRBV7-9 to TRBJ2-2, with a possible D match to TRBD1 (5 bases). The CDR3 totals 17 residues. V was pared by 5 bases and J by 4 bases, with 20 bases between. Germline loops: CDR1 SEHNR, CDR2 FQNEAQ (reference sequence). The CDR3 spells CASSPKGAQGGTGELFF. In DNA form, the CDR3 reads TGTGCCAGCAGCCCAAAGGGTGCGCAGGGTGGCACCGGGGAGCTGTTTTTT.

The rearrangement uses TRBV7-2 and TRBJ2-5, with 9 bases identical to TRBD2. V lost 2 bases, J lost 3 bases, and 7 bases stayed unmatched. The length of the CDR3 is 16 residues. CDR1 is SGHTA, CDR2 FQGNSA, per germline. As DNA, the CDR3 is TGTGCCAGCAGCTTATTGTGGGCGGGGGGGAAAGAGACCCAGTACTTC. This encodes CASSLLWAGGKETQYF. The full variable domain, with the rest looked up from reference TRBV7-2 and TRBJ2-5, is GAGVSQSPSNKVTEKGKDVELRCDPISGHTALYWYRQSLGQGLEFLIYFQGNSAPDKSGLPSDRFSAERTGGSVSTLTIQRTQQEDSAVYLCASSLLWAGGKETQYFGPGTRLLVL.

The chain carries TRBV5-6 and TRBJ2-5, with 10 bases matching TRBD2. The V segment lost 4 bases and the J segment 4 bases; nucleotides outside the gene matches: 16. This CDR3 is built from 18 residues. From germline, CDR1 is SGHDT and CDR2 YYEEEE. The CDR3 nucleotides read TGTGCCAGCAGCCTGGGACTAGCGAGGTTCCTAGCTCGAGAGACCCAGTACTTC. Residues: CASSLGLARFLARETQYF. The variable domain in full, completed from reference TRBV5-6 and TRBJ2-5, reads DAGVTQSPTHLIKTRGQQVTLRCSPKSGHDTVSWYQQALGQGPQFIFQYYEEEERQRGNFPDRFSGHQFPNYSSELNVNALLLGDSALYLCASSLGLARFLARETQYFGPGTRLLVL.

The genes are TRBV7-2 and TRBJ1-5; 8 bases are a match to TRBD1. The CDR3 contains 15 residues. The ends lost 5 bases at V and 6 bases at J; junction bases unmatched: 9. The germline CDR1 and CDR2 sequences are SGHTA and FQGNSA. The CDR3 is CASSEHSGGSQPQHF. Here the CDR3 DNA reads TGTGCCAGCAGCGAGCATTCAGGGGGCAGTCAGCCCCAGCATTTT.

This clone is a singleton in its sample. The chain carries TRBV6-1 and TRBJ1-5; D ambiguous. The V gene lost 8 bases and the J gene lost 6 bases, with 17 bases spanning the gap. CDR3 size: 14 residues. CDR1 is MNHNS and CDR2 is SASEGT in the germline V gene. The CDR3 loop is CASQPDRGFQPQHF. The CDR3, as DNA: TGTGCCAGCCAACCGGATAGAGGGTTTCAGCCCCAGCATTTT.

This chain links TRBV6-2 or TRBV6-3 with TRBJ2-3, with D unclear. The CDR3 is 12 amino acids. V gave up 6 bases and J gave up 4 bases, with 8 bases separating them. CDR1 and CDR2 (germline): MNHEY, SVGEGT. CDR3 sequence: CASSSIADTQYF. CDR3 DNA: TGTGCCAGCAGCTCGATAGCAGATACGCAGTATTTT.